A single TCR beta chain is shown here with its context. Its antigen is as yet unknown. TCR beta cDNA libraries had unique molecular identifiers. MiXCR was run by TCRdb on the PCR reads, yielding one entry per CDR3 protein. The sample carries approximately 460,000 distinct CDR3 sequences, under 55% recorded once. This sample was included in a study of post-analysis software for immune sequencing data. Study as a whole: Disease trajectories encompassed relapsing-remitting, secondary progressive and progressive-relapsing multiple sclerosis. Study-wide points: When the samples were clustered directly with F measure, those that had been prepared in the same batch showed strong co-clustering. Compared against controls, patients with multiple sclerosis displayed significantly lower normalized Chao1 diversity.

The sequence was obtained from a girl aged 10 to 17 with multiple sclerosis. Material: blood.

The CDR3 protein is CASSPRDPGPYEQYF. For the CDR3, the DNA is TGTGCCAGTAGTCCCCGGGACCCAGGGCCCTACGAGCAGTACTTC. The chain links TRBV19 to TRBJ2-7, with D possibly being TRBD1 or TRBD2 (5 bases each). CDR3 size: 15 residues. Germline assignment: CDR1 LNHDA and CDR2 SQIVND (reference sequence). Deletions cut 5 bases from V and 2 bases from J, with 16 bases between.